The rows below give T cell receptor beta chains drawn from one sample of a study of blood T cell repertoires in COVID-19. This table comes from immunoSEQ multiplex PCR, and its TCRdb copy is limited to in-frame clones, with some not included. The table shows about 190,000 clones, with under 90% occurring only once. Input material: peripheral blood. Receptors were obtained from a human donor in a cohort sampled during active COVID-19. Both conserved end residues are part of each CDR3. A D gene is named only where the DNA matches it firmly. The size entry is marked missing in some rows and otherwise reads once, few, many or a size class.

D	size	J	V	CDR3	DNA
-	-	TRBJ2-5	TRBV10-3	CAIRGQVGETQYF	TGTGCCATCAGGGGGCAGGTGGGGGAGACCCAGTACTTC
-	-	TRBJ1-6	TRBV4-1	CASSQNRDPYNSPLHF	TGCGCCAGCAGCCAGAACAGGGACCCCTATAATTCACCCCTCCACTTT
-	-	TRBJ1-1	TRBV6-6	CASSYPTENTEAFF	TGTGCCAGCAGTTACCCGACAGAAAACACTGAAGCTTTCTTT
-	-	TRBJ1-1	TRBV5-1	CASVQEGNTEAFF	TGCGCCAGTGTACAGGAGGGGAACACTGAAGCTTTCTTT
-	-	TRBJ1-2	TRBV2	CASGEASHSTYF	TGTGCCAGCGGCGAGGCCTCTCACTCCACATACTTC
-	-	TRBJ1-1	TRBV3-1/TRBV3-2	CASSQGEGTAFF	TGTGCCAGCAGCCAAGGGGAGGGTACGGCTTTCTTT
-	-	TRBJ1-1	TRBV2	CASMPAGNTEAFF	TGTGCCAGCATGCCGGCAGGGAACACTGAAGCTTTCTTT
-	-	TRBJ2-1	TRBV6-5	CASSRRPGEQFF	TGTGCCAGCAGCCGCCGGCCAGGTGAGCAGTTCTTC
-	-	TRBJ2-3	TRBV7-9	CASSSFRDTQYF	TGTGCCAGCAGCTCGTTCCGGGATACGCAGTATTTT
TRBD2	-	TRBJ2-2	TRBV10-3	CAIRPETGTSGISPGELFF	TGTGCCATCAGGCCAGAAACCGGGACTAGCGGAATCAGTCCCGGGGAGCTGTTTTTT
TRBD1	-	TRBJ2-1	TRBV28	CASRSLRTGGISSYNEQFF	TGTGCCAGCAGATCCCTCCGGACAGGGGGGATTAGTTCCTACAATGAGCAGTTCTTC
TRBD1	-	TRBJ2-5	TRBV6-5	CATGTGVEETQYF	TGTGCCACCGGGACAGGGGTGGAGGAGACCCAGTACTTC
TRBD2	-	TRBJ2-2	TRBV6-2/TRBV6-3	CASSYAGLVNTGELFF	TGTGCCAGCAGTTACGCGGGACTAGTGAACACCGGGGAGCTGTTTTTT
TRBD1	-	TRBJ2-3	TRBV2	CASRAGGATDTQYF	TGTGCCAGCAGGGCAGGGGGCGCCACAGATACGCAGTATTTT
TRBD1	-	TRBJ1-4	TRBV5-5	CASSPTGTPDEKLFF	TGTGCCAGCAGTCCGACAGGGACCCCAGATGAAAAACTGTTTTTT
-	-	TRBJ1-3	TRBV9	CASSVDLGSTGNTIYF	TGTGCCAGCAGCGTAGATCTGGGTAGCACTGGAAACACCATATATTTT
-	once	TRBJ2-3	TRBV5-1	CASRSDPGSEYF	TGCGCCAGCAGATCCGACCCGGGGAGCGAGTATTTT
TRBD2	-	TRBJ2-5	TRBV27	CASPYSGTSGRAAETQYF	TGTGCCAGTCCGTACTCCGGGACTAGCGGGAGGGCGGCGGAGACCCAGTACTTC
TRBD2	-	TRBJ2-3	TRBV9	CASSAASGPSFTAQYF	TGTGCCAGCAGCGCCGCTAGCGGGCCTTCATTCACAGCGCAGTATTTT
-	few	TRBJ1-1	TRBV20-1	CSASRAVAFF	TGCAGTGCTAGCAGGGCGGTAGCTTTCTTT
-	-	TRBJ2-3	TRBV19	CASGSQGPDTQYF	TGTGCCAGTGGATCACAGGGTCCAGATACGCAGTATTTT
TRBD2	-	TRBJ2-2	TRBV3-1/TRBV3-2	CASSLGGARTGELFF	TGTGCCAGCAGCCTCGGGGGGGCCAGGACCGGGGAGCTGTTTTTT
TRBD1	-	TRBJ1-5	TRBV18	CASSPRQGANQPQHF	TGTGCCAGCTCACCACGTCAGGGGGCGAACCAGCCCCAGCATTTT
-	-	TRBJ1-1	TRBV10-2	CASKKEGSPNTEAFF	TGCGCCAGCAAAAAGGAGGGGTCCCCGAACACTGAAGCTTTCTTT
-	-	TRBJ2-3	TRBV5-1	CASIMEGTDTQYF	TGCGCCAGCATTATGGAGGGCACAGATACGCAGTATTTT
-	-	TRBJ2-1	TRBV3-1/TRBV3-2	CASSPPIGGPGYNEQFF	TGTGCCAGCAGCCCCCCAATCGGGGGGCCGGGATACAATGAGCAGTTCTTC
-	-	TRBJ2-3	TRBV5-1	CASSNARGADTQYF	TGCGCCAGCAGTAATGCAAGGGGCGCAGATACGCAGTATTTT
TRBD1	-	TRBJ2-1	TRBV5-1	CASSLETGGYNEQFF	TGCGCCAGCAGCTTGGAGACAGGGGGCTACAATGAGCAGTTCTTC
TRBD1	-	TRBJ1-1	TRBV4-1	CASSHRQGAGRAEAFF	TGCGCCAGCAGCCATAGACAGGGGGCGGGCAGGGCTGAAGCTTTCTTT
-	few	TRBJ2-2	TRBV15	CATSRDFLRTTGELFF	TGTGCCACCAGCAGAGATTTTTTGAGAACTACCGGGGAGCTGTTTTTT
TRBD2	-	TRBJ2-1	TRBV5-4	CASSMERGNSYNEQFF	TGTGCCAGCAGCATGGAGCGGGGGAACTCCTACAATGAGCAGTTCTTC
-	-	TRBJ1-2	TRBV4-1	CASSQVEVAVRGYTF	TGCGCCAGCAGCCAAGTGGAGGTCGCGGTGCGGGGCTACACCTTC
-	-	TRBJ1-1	TRBV6-5	CASSPSGEMNTEAFF	TGTGCCAGCAGTCCCTCAGGGGAAATGAACACTGAAGCTTTCTTT
-	-	TRBJ2-7	TRBV5-8	CASSWTVPYEQYF	TGTGCCAGCAGCTGGACAGTTCCCTACGAGCAGTACTTC
-	-	TRBJ1-1	TRBV2	CASRLGPTTEAFF	TGTGCCAGCAGACTAGGACCCACCACTGAAGCTTTCTTT
TRBD2	-	TRBJ2-1	TRBV11-2	CASSLGLAGGGGNEQFF	TGTGCCAGCAGCTTGGGACTAGCGGGGGGAGGGGGCAATGAGCAGTTCTTC
-	once	TRBJ1-3	TRBV7-9	CASSLATRPPGNTIYF	TGTGCCAGCAGCTTAGCCACGCGTCCCCCTGGAAACACCATATATTTT
-	few	TRBJ1-1	TRBV5-1	CASSLRNTEAFF	TGCGCCAGCAGCTTGCGGAACACTGAAGCTTTCTTT
-	-	TRBJ2-1	TRBV6-4	CASSDSSAGQFF	TGTGCCAGCAGTGACAGTAGCGCTGGGCAGTTCTTC
TRBD2	-	TRBJ2-2	TRBV27	CASKLAGAGGELFF	TGTGCCAGCAAACTAGCGGGAGCCGGCGGGGAGCTGTTTTTT
TRBD2	medium-sized	TRBJ2-7	TRBV27	CASRPSGTSGEQYF	TGTGCCAGCAGGCCAAGCGGGACTAGCGGTGAGCAGTACTTC
-	-	TRBJ2-6	TRBV19	CASSTERGTGANVLTF	TGTGCCAGTAGTACCGAGAGGGGGACTGGGGCCAACGTCCTGACTTTC
TRBD1	-	TRBJ2-3	TRBV5-1	CASSLGGQVPSTDTQYF	TGCGCCAGCAGCTTGGGGGGACAGGTCCCTAGCACAGATACGCAGTATTTT
-	-	TRBJ1-5	TRBV10-3	CAHRGDNQPQHF	TGTGCCCACCGGGGGGACAATCAGCCCCAGCATTTT
-	many	TRBJ2-1	TRBV5-1	CASRLGSKRVGRSYNEQFF	TGCGCCAGCAGGTTAGGGTCGAAGCGGGTGGGGAGGTCCTACAATGAGCAGTTCTTC
-	-	TRBJ2-5	TRBV5-4	CASSRTEKGRETQYF	TGTGCCAGCAGCCGGACTGAGAAAGGCCGAGAGACCCAGTACTTC